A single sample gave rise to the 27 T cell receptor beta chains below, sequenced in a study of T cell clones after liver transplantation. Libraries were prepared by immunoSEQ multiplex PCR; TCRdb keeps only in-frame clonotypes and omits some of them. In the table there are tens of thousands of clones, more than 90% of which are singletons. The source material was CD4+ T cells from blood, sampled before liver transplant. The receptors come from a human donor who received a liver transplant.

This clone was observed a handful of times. As DNA, the CDR3 is TGTGCCAGCAGCCAGGGGCACGGCTACACCTTC. As protein: CASSQGHGYTF. This sequence joins TRBV6-5 and TRBJ1-2; tentatively, D is TRBD1 (6 bases). The CDR3 is 11 residues long. Trimming pared 6 bases from V and 8 bases from J, leaving 10 bases between. Per germline, CDR1 MNHEY and CDR2 SVGAGI.

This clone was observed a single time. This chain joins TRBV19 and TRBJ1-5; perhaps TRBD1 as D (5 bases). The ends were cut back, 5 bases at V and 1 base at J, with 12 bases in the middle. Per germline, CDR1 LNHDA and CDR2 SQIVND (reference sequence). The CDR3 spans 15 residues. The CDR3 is CASSPGTASNQPQHF. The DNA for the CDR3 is TGTGCCAGTAGTCCTGGGACGGCCAGCAATCAGCCCCAGCATTTT.

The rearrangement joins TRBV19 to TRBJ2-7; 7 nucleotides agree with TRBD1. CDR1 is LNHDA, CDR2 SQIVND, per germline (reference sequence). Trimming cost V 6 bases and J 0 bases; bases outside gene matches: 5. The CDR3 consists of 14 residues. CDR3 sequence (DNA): TGTGCCAGTAGCTCACAGGGGACCTCCTACGAGCAGTACTTC. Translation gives CASSSQGTSYEQYF.

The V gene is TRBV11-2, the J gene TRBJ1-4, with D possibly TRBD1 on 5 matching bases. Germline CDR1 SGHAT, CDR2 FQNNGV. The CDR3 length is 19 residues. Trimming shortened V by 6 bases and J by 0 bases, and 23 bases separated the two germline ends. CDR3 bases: TGTGCCAGCAGGCGTGGGGTCCGACAGCGCACTGCAACTAATGAAAAACTGTTTTTT. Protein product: CASRRGVRQRTATNEKLFF.

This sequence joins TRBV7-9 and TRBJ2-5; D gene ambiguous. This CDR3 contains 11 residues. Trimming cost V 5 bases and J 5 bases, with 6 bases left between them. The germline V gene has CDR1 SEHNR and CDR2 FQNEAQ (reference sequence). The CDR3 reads CASSVTETQYF. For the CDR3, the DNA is TGTGCCAGCAGCGTCACGGAGACCCAGTACTTC.

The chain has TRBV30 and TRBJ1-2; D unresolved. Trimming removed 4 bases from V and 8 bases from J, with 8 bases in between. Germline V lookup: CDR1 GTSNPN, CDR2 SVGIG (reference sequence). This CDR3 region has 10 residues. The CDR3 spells CAWILSGYTF. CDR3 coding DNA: TGTGCCTGGATCTTGTCAGGCTACACCTTC.

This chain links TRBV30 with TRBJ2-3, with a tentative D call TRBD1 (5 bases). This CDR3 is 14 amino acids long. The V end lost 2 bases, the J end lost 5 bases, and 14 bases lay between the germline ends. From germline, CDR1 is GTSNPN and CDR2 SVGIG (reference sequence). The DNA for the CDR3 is TGTGCCTGGAGTTTGTCCAGGGTCGGAGATACGCAGTATTTT. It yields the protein CAWSLSRVGDTQYF.

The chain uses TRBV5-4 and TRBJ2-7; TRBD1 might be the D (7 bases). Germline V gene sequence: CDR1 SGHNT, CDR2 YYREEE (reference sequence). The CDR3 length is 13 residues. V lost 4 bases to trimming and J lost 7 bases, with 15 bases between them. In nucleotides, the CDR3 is TGTGCCAGCAGCCCTGGACAGGCGGGGGAGCAGTACTTC. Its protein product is CASSPGQAGEQYF. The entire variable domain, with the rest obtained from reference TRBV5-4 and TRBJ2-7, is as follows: ETGVTQSPTHLIKTRGQQVTLRCSSQSGHNTVSWYQQALGQGPQFIFQYYREEENGRGNFPPRFSGLQFPNYSSELNVNALELDDSALYLCASSPGQAGEQYFGPGTRLTVT.

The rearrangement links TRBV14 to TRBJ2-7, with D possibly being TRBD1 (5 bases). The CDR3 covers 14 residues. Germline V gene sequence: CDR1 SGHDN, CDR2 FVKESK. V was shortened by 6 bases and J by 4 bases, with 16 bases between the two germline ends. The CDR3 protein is CASSRRTPLYEQYF. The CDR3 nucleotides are TGTGCCAGCAGTCGCCGGACACCTCTTTACGAGCAGTACTTC.

The CDR3 DNA reads TGTGCCAGCAGCAGAAAGGACAGGGAGCCAGATACGCAGTATTTT. Translated: CASSRKDREPDTQYF. The chain carries TRBV21-1 and TRBJ2-3; the table's D call, TRBD1, has no DNA check behind it. TRBV21-1 is described as a pseudogene. This CDR3 contains 15 residues.

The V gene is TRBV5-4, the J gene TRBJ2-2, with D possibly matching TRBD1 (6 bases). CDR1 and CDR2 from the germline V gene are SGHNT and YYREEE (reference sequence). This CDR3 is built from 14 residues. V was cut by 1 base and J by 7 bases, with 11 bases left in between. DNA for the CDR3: TGTGCCAGCAGCTTGATTGGGGGCATCGGGGAGCTGTTTTTT. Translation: CASSLIGGIGELFF.

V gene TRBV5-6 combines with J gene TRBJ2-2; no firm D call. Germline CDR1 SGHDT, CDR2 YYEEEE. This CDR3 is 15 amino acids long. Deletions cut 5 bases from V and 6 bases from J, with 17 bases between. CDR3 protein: CASSPLRLRPGELFF. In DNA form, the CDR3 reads TGTGCCAGCAGTCCCTTAAGACTGCGACCCGGGGAGCTGTTTTTT.

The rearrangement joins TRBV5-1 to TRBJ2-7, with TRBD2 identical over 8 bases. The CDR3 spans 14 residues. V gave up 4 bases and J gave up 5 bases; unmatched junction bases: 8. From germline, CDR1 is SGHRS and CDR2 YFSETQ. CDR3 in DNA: TGCGCCAGCAGCCCCGGCGGGGGGATCGACGAGCAGTACTTC. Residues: CASSPGGGIDEQYF.

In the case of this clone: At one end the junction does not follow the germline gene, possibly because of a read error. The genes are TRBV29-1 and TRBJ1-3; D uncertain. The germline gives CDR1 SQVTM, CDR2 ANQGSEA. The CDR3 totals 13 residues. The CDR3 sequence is CSVRRLSGNAIYF. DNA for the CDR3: TGCAGCGTTAGGCGCTTGTCTGGAAACGCCATATATTTT.

CDR3 residues: CASRSLAGERDTQYF. In DNA, the CDR3 is TGTGCCAGTAGGTCGCTAGCGGGAGAAAGAGATACGCAGTATTTT. The rearrangement links TRBV19 to TRBJ2-3; 10 bases map to TRBD2. J gave up 5 bases and V 6 bases, and 8 bases lay outside the gene matches. CDR3 length equals 15 residues. Per germline, CDR1 LNHDA and CDR2 SQIVND (reference sequence).

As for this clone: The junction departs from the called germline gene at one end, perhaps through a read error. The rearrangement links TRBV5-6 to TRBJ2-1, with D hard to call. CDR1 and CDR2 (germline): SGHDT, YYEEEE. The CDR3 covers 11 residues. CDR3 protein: CASGFYNEQFF. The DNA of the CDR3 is TGTGCCAGCGGCTTTTACAATGAGCAGTTCTTC.

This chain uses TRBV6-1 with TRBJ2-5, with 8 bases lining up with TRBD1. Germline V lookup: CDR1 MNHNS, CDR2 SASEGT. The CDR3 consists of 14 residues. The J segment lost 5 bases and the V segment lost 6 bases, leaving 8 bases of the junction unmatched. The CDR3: CASRIRGLKETQYF. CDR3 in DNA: TGTGCCAGCAGGATCAGGGGGCTCAAGGAGACCCAGTACTTC.

CDR3 sequence reads: CASSIWRGLDASYEQYF. CDR3 coding DNA: TGTGCCAGTAGTATTTGGAGGGGGTTGGACGCCTCCTACGAGCAGTACTTC. The chain recombines TRBV19 with TRBJ2-7; perhaps D is TRBD1 or TRBD2 (6 bases each). The CDR3 contains 17 residues. V lost 3 bases, J lost 0 bases, and 18 bases lay in between. In germline, CDR1 is LNHDA, CDR2 SQIVND (reference sequence).

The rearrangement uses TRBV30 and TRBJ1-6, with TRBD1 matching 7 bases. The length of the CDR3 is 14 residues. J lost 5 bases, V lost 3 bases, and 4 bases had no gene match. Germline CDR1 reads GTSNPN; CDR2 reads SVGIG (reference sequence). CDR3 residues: CAWRGQSNNSPLHF. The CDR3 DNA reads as TGTGCCTGGAGGGGACAGTCTAATAATTCACCCCTCCACTTT.

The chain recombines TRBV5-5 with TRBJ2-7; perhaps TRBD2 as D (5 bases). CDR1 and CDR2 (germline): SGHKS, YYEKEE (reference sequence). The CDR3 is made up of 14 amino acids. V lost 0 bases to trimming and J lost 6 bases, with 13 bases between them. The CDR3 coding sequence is TGTGCCAGCAGCTTGGGAGGGATTCTAGGCGAGCAGTACTTC. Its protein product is CASSLGGILGEQYF.

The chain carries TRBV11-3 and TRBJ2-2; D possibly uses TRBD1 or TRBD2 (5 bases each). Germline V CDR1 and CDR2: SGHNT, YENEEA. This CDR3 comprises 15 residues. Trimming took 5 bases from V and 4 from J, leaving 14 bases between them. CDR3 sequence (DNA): TGTGCCAGCAGCCGTTCCGGGACGGGCACCGGGGAGCTGTTTTTT. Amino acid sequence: CASSRSGTGTGELFF.

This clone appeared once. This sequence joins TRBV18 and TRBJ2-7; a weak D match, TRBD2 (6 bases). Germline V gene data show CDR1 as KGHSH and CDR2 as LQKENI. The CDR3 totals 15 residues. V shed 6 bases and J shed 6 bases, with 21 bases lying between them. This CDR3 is CASSLRREIILEQYF. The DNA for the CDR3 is TGTGCCAGCTCGCTGAGGAGGGAAATAATCCTCGAGCAGTACTTC.

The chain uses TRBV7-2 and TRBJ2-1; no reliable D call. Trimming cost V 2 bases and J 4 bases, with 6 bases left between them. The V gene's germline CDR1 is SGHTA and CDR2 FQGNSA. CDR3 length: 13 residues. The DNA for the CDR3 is TGTGCCAGCAGCTTATCCGCATACAATGAGCAGTTCTTC. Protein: CASSLSAYNEQFF.

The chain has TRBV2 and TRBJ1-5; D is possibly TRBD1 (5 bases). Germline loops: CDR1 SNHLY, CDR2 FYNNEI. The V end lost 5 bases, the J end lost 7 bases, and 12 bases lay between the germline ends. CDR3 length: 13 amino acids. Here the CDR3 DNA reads TGTGCCAGCAGTAAAGGGGCACCCCAGCCCCAGCATTTT. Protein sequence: CASSKGAPQPQHF.

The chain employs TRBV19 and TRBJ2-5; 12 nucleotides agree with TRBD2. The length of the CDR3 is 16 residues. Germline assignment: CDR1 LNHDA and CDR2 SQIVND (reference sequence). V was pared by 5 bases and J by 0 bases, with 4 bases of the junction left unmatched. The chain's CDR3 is CASSAWTSGNQETQYF. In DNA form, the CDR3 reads TGTGCCAGTAGTGCCTGGACTAGCGGGAACCAAGAGACCCAGTACTTC.

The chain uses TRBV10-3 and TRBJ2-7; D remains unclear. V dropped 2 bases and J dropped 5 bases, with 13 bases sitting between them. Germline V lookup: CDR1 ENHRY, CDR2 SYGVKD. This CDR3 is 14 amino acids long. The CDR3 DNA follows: TGTGCCATCAGTGAGCCTCCCTCTTTCAACGAGCAGTACTTC. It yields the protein CAISEPPSFNEQYF.

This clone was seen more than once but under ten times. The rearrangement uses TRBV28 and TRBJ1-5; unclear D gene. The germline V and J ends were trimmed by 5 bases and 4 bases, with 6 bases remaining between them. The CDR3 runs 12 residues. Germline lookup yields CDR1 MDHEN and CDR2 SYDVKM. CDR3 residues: CASSPPNQPQHF. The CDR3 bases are TGTGCCAGCAGTCCCCCAAATCAGCCCCAGCATTTT.